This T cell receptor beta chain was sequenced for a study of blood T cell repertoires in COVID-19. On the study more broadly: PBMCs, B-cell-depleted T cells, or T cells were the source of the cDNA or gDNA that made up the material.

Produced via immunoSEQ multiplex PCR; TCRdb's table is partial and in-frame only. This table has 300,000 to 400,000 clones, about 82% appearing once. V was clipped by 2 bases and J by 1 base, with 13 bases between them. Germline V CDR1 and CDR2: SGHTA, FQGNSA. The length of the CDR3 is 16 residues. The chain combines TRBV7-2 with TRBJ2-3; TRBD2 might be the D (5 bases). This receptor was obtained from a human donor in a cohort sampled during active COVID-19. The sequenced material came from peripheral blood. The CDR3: CASSLFRGSGTDTQYF. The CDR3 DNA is TGTGCCAGCAGCTTATTTCGGGGTTCAGGCACAGATACGCAGTATTTT.